This T cell receptor beta chain was obtained from a study of monozygotic twins with inflammatory bowel disease. Eight separate reactions per sample served to make cDNA. Reanalyzing the 5' RACE reads, TCRdb keeps one entry per CDR3 protein, without DNA. The sample data list about 300,000 distinct CDR3 sequences. The CDR3 length is 16 residues. The germline gives CDR1 LNHNV, CDR2 YYDKDF (reference sequence). This TCR was recovered from a human donor with ulcerative colitis or Crohn's disease, or a healthy co-twin of an affected twin (not recorded which). This sequence joins TRBV15 and TRBJ2-1. The source material was blood. CDR3: CATSRATTLPYNEQFF.